This T cell receptor (beta chain) was recorded in a study of T cell repertoires in cytomegalovirus infection. Study background: Indications came from public TCR beta signatures; they pointed to CMV infection and to a matching HLA type.

V shed 6 bases and J 4 bases; nucleotides not matched to a gene: 7. The CDR3 has 15 residues. Germline assignment: CDR1 MDHEN and CDR2 SYDVKM. There are many counts of this clonotype. TCRdb ran MiXCR on the reads and lists one entry per CDR3 protein. The sample contains 200,000 to 300,000 distinct CDR3 sequences, roughly an eighth of which appear only once. Sequencing used PBMCs. This receptor was identified in a human donor in good health (CMV status not recorded). Some clones in this sample may be carry-over from other donors' samples. V gene TRBV28 combines with J gene TRBJ1-3; 9 nucleotides match TRBD1. The CDR3 loop is CASRERTGVGNTIYF. Written as DNA, the CDR3 is TGTGCCAGCAGAGAAAGGACAGGGGTCGGAAACACCATATATTTT.